The rows below give T cell receptor beta chains drawn from one sample of a study of cytomegalovirus exposure and HLA in healthy donors. Sequencing was performed with immunoSEQ multiplex PCR; in TCRdb, only in-frame clones are kept and a portion is missing. The specimen's table records 190,000 or so clones. The source material was PBMCs. The receptors originated from a boy aged 5 to 17 in good health and CMV-seronegative. Both conserved end residues are trimmed from each CDR3.

V	CDR3
TRBV18	ASSPPGTGIYGYT
TRBV30	AWARTAPGPGGTEAF
TRBV7-2	ASSSGTSGTGSSEQF
TRBV19	ASSSEYGYT
TRBV18	ASSPVTSGNTIY
TRBV4-1	ASSQTDRGSPFSTDTQY
TRBV7-3	ASSLRLADTDTQY
TRBV29-1	SVLEGQGAPEAF
TRBV19	ASRSGRGNQPQH
TRBV2	ASSEARPAGQPQH
TRBV10-3	AISEGGEQY
TRBV5-4	ASSLETTGANYGYT
TRBV6-1	ASRGPSTDTQY
TRBV29-1	SVEDETGDGYT
TRBV5-1	ASSWQDRVGGYT
TRBV6-5	ASSLYQGPGLQF
TRBV2	ASSGRVDTQY
TRBV18	ASSPRVGQGGYT
TRBV25-1	ASSEFSGVYGYT
TRBV6-5	ASSPRGQGIYGYT
TRBV6-6	ASTPALLGASYEQY
TRBV9	ASSVDGVNTEAF
TRBV30	AWRHQGVRTEAF
TRBV4-3	ASSQQVGETQY
TRBV7-9	ASTHKLTAGLWEQY
TRBV4-1	ASSQDGFAGYEQY